This record looks at one TCR beta chain sequence and its context. This clone has only one observation. Its antigen is currently not known. No much larger clonotype is one base removed from it; base qualities were not supplied. The germline V gene encodes CDR1 SNHLY and CDR2 FYNNEI. V sheds 3 bases and J sheds 0 bases, leaving 12 bases between their ends. The CDR3 numbers 15 residues from cysteine through phenylalanine. This entry keeps only the CDR3 DNA: 45 bases, framed from base 1. This sample was included in a study of blood T cell repertoires in COVID-19 (dated by TCRdb to about 2020). About the study as a whole: Samples covering the acute and convalescent phases of COVID-19 were provided by collaborators in the United States, Italy and Spain. The material from the prospective study consisted of cDNA or gDNA derived from T cells, B-cell-depleted T cells, or PBMCs. Subjects who had been exposed to COVID-19, were actively infected with it, or had recovered from it provided the deeply sampled blood TCRbeta repertoires that made up the dataset. The repertoires were released in a freely available public database intended as a resource for research on the immune response to SARS-CoV-2. The samples were drawn from the first 160 participants of the ongoing ImmuneRACE study and from 950 to 1,500 subjects provided by 6 global collaborators. Nearly every sample came with metadata listing a de-identified subject ID, COVID-19 status, age in years and sex. HLA class I and class II types, where available, came from metadata supplied by the sample provider rather than from assay-based typing.

Points the paper makes about the study in general: How much clinical and demographic metadata was included differed by source and by participant, and the metadata was provided uncurated.

In the prospective study, participants were roughly 18 to 95 years old, resided in about two dozen geographic areas of the United States, and were enrolled through a virtual design. In the prospective study, participants were assigned to cohorts based on the clinical history participants reported in a screening survey and a study questionnaire. For ImmuneRACE Cohort 3, a participant was defined as recovered based on two consecutive negative NP/OP PCR tests, clearance by a healthcare professional, or resolution of symptoms. In the prospective study, whole blood, serum and a nasopharyngeal or oropharyngeal swab were collected from each participant by mobile phlebotomists. Additional blood draws and questionnaires over an approximately two-month period could optionally be provided by prospective study participants. Before DNA extraction, prospective study blood samples were shipped either frozen or at room temperature.

TCRbeta CDR3 regions were amplified from genomic DNA using the immunoSEQ Assay, a bias-controlled multiplex PCR. The authors' pipeline ran thus. Within the assay, amplification of reference gene primers was used to estimate how many nucleated cells each sample contained. To quantify the absolute abundance of each unique TCRbeta CDR3 rearrangement, sequence reads were collapsed and filtered. For each sample, productive Simpson clonality was calculated by taking the square root of Simpson's diversity index across productive rearrangements. Imported from immuneACCESS, the table was reduced by TCRdb to in-frame sequences with V and J called. These copies leave out some clones; in studies compared against another copy, an unresolved V gene accounts for under half, and the cause of the remainder is not known. V, J and clone size reflect that table, while D and trimming were determined from the DNA. This sample holds 250,000 to 350,000 clones; around 90% were observed only once. Together, the top ten hold approximately 1.2% of the sample.

The receptor chain draws on TRBV2 and TRBJ2-7; a tentative D call is TRBD1 (5 bases match). The source of this sequence is a woman in her 30s who had recovered from COVID-19. Sequences were obtained from PBMCs or T cells enriched from blood (not recorded which). Here is the DNA: TGTGCCAGCAGTGAGACTGGACACGACTCCTACGAGCAGTACTTC. The translation is CASSETGHDSYEQYF. Here the CDR3 is joined to the reference TRBV2 and TRBJ2-7 genes, and the full variable domain is: EPEVTQTPSHQVTQMGQEVILRCVPISNHLYFYWYRQILGQKVEFLVSFYNNEISEKSEIFDDQFSVERPDGSNFTLKIRSTKLEDSAMYFCASSETGHDSYEQYFGPGTRLTVT.